This record concerns one T cell receptor (beta chain) sequence. These data belong to a study of T cell repertoires in aging, cancer and after chemotherapy. Study context: Healthy donor repertoires were recorded over several months to years and showed clear clonal overlap.

The CDR3 sequence is 13 residues long. Germline V gene lookup returns CDR1 SQVTM and CDR2 ANQGSEA. V lost 1 base and J lost 3, with 10 bases in between. The template was genomic DNA from peripheral blood, not RNA. Multiplex touch-down PCR with TRB-A/B primers amplified rearranged V-D-J TRB sequences. From the multiplex PCR reads, TCRdb called clonotypes with MiXCR, one entry per CDR3 protein. This table holds over 10,000 distinct CDR3 sequences, around 25% found once. The chain employs TRBV29-1 and TRBJ2-7; D possibly matches TRBD1 or TRBD2 (5 bases each). The specimen sequenced was blood. This clonotype was obtained from a human donor in good health. CDR3 in amino acids: CSVEAARGYEQYF. The CDR3 DNA reads TGCAGCGTTGAAGCAGCGAGGGGCTACGAGCAGTACTTC.